A selection of T cell receptor beta chains follows, all from one sample in a study of blood T cell repertoires in COVID-19. TCRdb's copy holds only in-frame clones and misses some; the assay was immunoSEQ multiplex PCR. The repertoire holds around 6,300 clones, with roughly 88% as singletons. What was sequenced was peripheral blood. All receptors come from a human donor with active COVID-19. The donor label of this sample is uncertain. CDR3s include the opening cysteine and the closing phenylalanine or tryptophan. A D gene is named only where the DNA matches it firmly. Clone size is shown for a subset of rows, as once, few, many or a class of expanded clone.

cdr3_length	clone_size	d_call	v_call	j_call	cdr3_aa	cdr3_nt
16	NA	TRBD2	TRBV3-1/TRBV3-2	TRBJ2-3	CASSIALAGVTDTQYF	TGTGCCAGCAGCATCGCACTAGCGGGAGTCACAGATACGCAGTATTTT
13	NA	TRBD2	TRBV6-5	TRBJ2-7	CASSYSGTRVQYF	TGTGCCAGCAGTTACTCCGGGACTAGGGTTCAGTACTTC
13	NA	NA	TRBV12-3/TRBV12-4	TRBJ1-2	CASSLTGLYGYTF	TGTGCCAGCAGTCTAACAGGGTTGTATGGCTACACCTTC
13	NA	TRBD1	TRBV11-2	TRBJ2-5	CASKTGGVETQYF	TGTGCCAGCAAGACAGGGGGGGTTGAGACCCAGTACTTC
14	NA	NA	TRBV4-2	TRBJ2-3	CASSQGGLKDTQYF	TGTGCCAGCAGTCAAGGGGGACTAAAAGATACGCAGTATTTT
15	once	NA	TRBV9	TRBJ1-4	CASSAATVPNEKLFF	TGTGCCAGCAGCGCGGCGACAGTTCCTAATGAAAAACTGTTTTTT
17	NA	NA	TRBV18	TRBJ2-2	CASSPTSGVQNTGELFF	TGTGCCAGCTCACCAACGTCAGGGGTACAGAACACCGGGGAGCTGTTTTTT
13	NA	TRBD2	TRBV28	TRBJ2-1	CASRTSGYNEQFF	TGTGCCAGCAGGACTAGCGGTTACAATGAGCAGTTCTTC
15	NA	TRBD1	TRBV27	TRBJ2-7	CASSLSGTGFDEQYF	TGTGCCAGCAGTTTATCCGGGACAGGGTTCGACGAGCAGTACTTC
15	NA	TRBD2	TRBV5-6	TRBJ2-7	CASSWAGTSDYEQYF	TGTGCCAGCAGCTGGGCCGGGACTAGCGACTACGAGCAGTACTTC
16	NA	TRBD1	TRBV6-6	TRBJ2-2	CASSYRTGSNTGELFF	TGTGCCAGCAGTTACCGGACAGGATCGAACACCGGGGAGCTGTTTTTT
12	NA	NA	TRBV2	TRBJ2-5	CASTLSRETQYF	TGTGCCAGCACATTATCGAGGGAGACCCAGTACTTC
17	once	NA	TRBV6-1	TRBJ1-5	CASSELSGSYSNQPQHF	TGTGCCAGCAGTGAATTGTCAGGTTCTTATAGCAATCAGCCCCAGCATTTT
14	NA	TRBD2	TRBV3-1/TRBV3-2	TRBJ2-7	CASSPSGAAYEQYF	TGTGCCAGCAGCCCCAGCGGGGCCGCTTACGAGCAGTACTTC
14	NA	NA	TRBV19	TRBJ2-2	CASSIVTVTGELFF	TGTGCCAGTAGTATAGTGACAGTGACCGGGGAGCTGTTTTTT
15	NA	NA	TRBV6-5	TRBJ1-2	CASSYSPQGTYGYTF	TGTGCCAGCAGTTATTCTCCGCAGGGGACCTATGGCTACACCTTC
18	NA	TRBD2	TRBV5-1	TRBJ2-1	CASSLRVAGLFSYNEQFF	TGCGCCAGCAGCCTAAGGGTAGCGGGCCTATTCTCCTACAATGAGCAGTTCTTC
15	NA	NA	TRBV5-1	TRBJ2-2	CASTRLRGGTGELFF	TGCGCCAGCACCAGACTCAGAGGGGGTACCGGGGAGCTGTTTTTT
16	NA	NA	TRBV28	TRBJ1-6	CASGTLLSSYNSPLHF	TGTGCCAGCGGGACTCTTCTCAGCTCCTATAATTCACCCCTCCACTTT
16	NA	TRBD2	TRBV7-9	TRBJ2-1	CASSFRGVPPYNEQFF	TGTGCCAGCAGCTTCCGGGGGGTTCCGCCCTACAATGAGCAGTTCTTC
15	NA	TRBD1	TRBV4-1	TRBJ1-1	CASSTRTGNNTEAFF	TGCGCCAGCAGCACCCGGACAGGGAACAACACTGAAGCTTTCTTT
17	NA	TRBD2	TRBV30	TRBJ2-3	CAWSILAGVGYTDTQYF	TGTGCCTGGAGTATACTAGCGGGGGTCGGGTATACAGATACGCAGTATTTT